These T cell receptor beta chains were read from a single sample in a study of blood T cell repertoires in COVID-19. Sequenced by immunoSEQ multiplex PCR; TCRdb stores in-frame clones only, minus some. The sample lists 500,000 to 600,000 clones; about 89% were seen once. Specimen: peripheral blood. The receptor source for this set is a woman aged 45-59 years with COVID-19, enrolled during active disease. Each CDR3 is given with its conserved first and last residue. Fields, in order: V gene, clone size, D gene, J gene, CDR3 protein, CDR3 DNA. A D gene is named only where the DNA matches it firmly. Size is stated for part of the rows, as once, few or many counts, or as a class when the clone is expanded.

TRBV5-1,-,-,TRBJ2-7,CASSLSARQEWEQYF,TGCGCCAGCAGCTTGTCGGCCCGACAAGAATGGGAGCAGTACTTC
TRBV19,-,-,TRBJ1-2,CASKTDREGGYTF,TGTGCCAGTAAGACCGACCGGGAAGGCGGCTACACCTTC
TRBV9,-,TRBD1,TRBJ1-4,CASSAEGGRINEKLFF,TGTGCCAGCAGCGCAGAAGGGGGCAGGATAAATGAAAAACTGTTTTTT
TRBV27,-,-,TRBJ2-7,CASPEPSSYEQYF,TGTGCCAGCCCTGAGCCGAGCTCCTACGAGCAGTACTTC
TRBV29-1,-,TRBD1,TRBJ2-2,CSVVQGAGSAGELFF,TGCAGCGTTGTACAGGGGGCGGGCTCTGCCGGGGAGCTGTTTTTT
TRBV5-4,-,TRBD2,TRBJ2-3,CASSLSTSGPDTQYF,TGTGCCAGCAGCTTGTCGACTAGCGGGCCGGATACGCAGTATTTT
TRBV6-5,-,-,TRBJ1-6,CASSYHSQPLHF,TGTGCCAGCAGTTACCACAGTCAACCCCTCCACTTT
TRBV6-5,once,-,TRBJ1-4,CASSLGATNEKLFF,TGTGCCAGCAGCCTGGGGGCGACTAATGAAAAACTGTTTTTT
TRBV19,-,-,TRBJ1-1,CASSRAGRRDTEAFF,TGTGCCAGTAGTAGGGCGGGGCGAAGGGACACTGAAGCTTTCTTT
TRBV5-1,-,TRBD1,TRBJ1-1,CASSFTGGAENTEAFF,TGCGCCAGCAGCTTTACAGGGGGCGCCGAGAACACTGAAGCTTTCTTT
TRBV30,-,TRBD1,TRBJ1-2,CAWSGERDRLNYGYTF,TGTGCCTGGAGTGGGGAAAGGGACAGACTTAACTATGGCTACACCTTC
TRBV6-5,-,TRBD1,TRBJ1-6,CAIGTGGGSPLHF,TGTGCCATCGGGACAGGGGGCGGGTCACCCCTCCACTTT
TRBV23-1,-,-,TRBJ2-6,CASIPNSGANVLTF,TGCGCCAGCATTCCCAACTCTGGGGCCAACGTCCTGACTTTC
TRBV6-5,-,-,TRBJ1-1,CASNVRDWNTEAFF,TGTGCCAGCAATGTTCGGGACTGGAACACTGAAGCTTTCTTT
TRBV7-3,-,-,TRBJ1-1,CASSLSPQGRNTEAFF,TGTGCCAGCAGCTTAAGTCCCCAGGGGCGGAACACTGAAGCTTTCTTT
TRBV28,-,TRBD1,TRBJ1-1,CASKRGQKNTEAFF,TGTGCCAGCAAAAGGGGACAGAAGAACACTGAAGCTTTCTTT
TRBV14,-,-,TRBJ1-1,CASSQELAGRAFF,TGTGCCAGCAGCCAAGAGTTGGCAGGGAGGGCTTTCTTT
TRBV30,-,TRBD2,TRBJ2-1,CAWSDIPGLATDEQFF,TGTGCCTGGAGTGACATCCCGGGACTAGCGACCGATGAGCAGTTCTTC
TRBV7-9,-,-,TRBJ1-2,CASSARLDGYTF,TGTGCCAGCAGCGCGAGATTAGATGGCTACACCTTC
TRBV10-3,-,-,TRBJ1-2,CAISESGGANYGYTF,TGTGCCATCAGTGAGTCCGGAGGAGCTAACTATGGCTACACCTTC
TRBV19,-,TRBD1,TRBJ1-1,CASSTGQGSTEAFF,TGTGCCAGTAGCACCGGACAGGGTAGTACTGAAGCTTTCTTT
TRBV9,-,-,TRBJ1-1,CASSVDIYAEAFF,TGTGCCAGCAGCGTAGACATATACGCTGAAGCTTTCTTT
TRBV10-3,-,TRBD1,TRBJ2-5,CAIRGGRQETQYF,TGTGCCATCAGAGGGGGCAGACAAGAGACCCAGTACTTC
TRBV7-9,-,-,TRBJ1-1,CASSFGGLGEDTEAFF,TGTGCCAGCAGCTTCGGTGGCCTCGGGGAGGACACTGAAGCTTTCTTT
TRBV5-1,-,-,TRBJ2-2,CASRLGLQDYTGELFF,TGCGCCAGCAGACTGGGACTCCAAGACTACACCGGGGAGCTGTTTTTT
TRBV19,-,TRBD1,TRBJ2-3,CASSTTGDPGDTQYF,TGTGCCAGTAGTACAACAGGGGATCCCGGGGATACGCAGTATTTT
TRBV19,once,-,TRBJ2-1,CASSTDRSSYNEQFF,TGTGCCAGTAGTACCGACAGGAGCTCCTACAATGAGCAGTTCTTC